The 20 T cell receptor beta chains given below trace back to one sample, sequenced in a study of human T cells and chemical hapten exposure. TCRdb reprocessed the RACE reads via MiXCR and lists one record per CDR3 protein. The sample consists of 300,000 to 450,000 distinct CDR3 sequences, around 5% of them appearing once. Time point reported: pre-sensitization, week 0. Treatment denoted: therapeutic diphenylcyclopropenone sensitization with weekly scalp DPC. This sample comprised whole blood, obtained in connection with sensitization to the hapten diphenylcyclopropenone (DPC). The source of these receptors is a woman under 30 with alopecia areata. Some clones in this sample may be carry-over from other donors' samples.

This clonotype was counted ten times or more. The rearrangement joins TRBV10-3 to TRBJ1-5; no reliable D call. The CDR3 has 14 residues. The V end lost 5 bases, the J end lost 0 bases, and 8 bases lay between the germline ends. Germline loops: CDR1 ENHRY, CDR2 SYGVKD. The DNA for the CDR3 is TGTGCCATCAGTTGGTCGGGTAGCAATCAGCCCCAGCATTTT. Translated, it gives CAISWSGSNQPQHF.

A remark on this clonotype: Its ends do not fully match the called genes, so a read error is possible. The CDR3 sequence is CASRTRQGALTNTEPFF. The CDR3 DNA sequence: TGTGCCAGCAGGACAAGACAGGGGGCCCTGACGAACACTGAACCTTTCTTT. This rearrangement joins TRBV2 to TRBJ1-1; 10 positions agree with TRBD1. Germline CDR1 and CDR2: SNHLY and FYNNEI. The CDR3 contains 17 residues.

This clonotype has at least ten counts. The rearrangement links TRBV6-2 or TRBV6-3 to TRBJ2-3; D is perhaps TRBD2 (5 bases). Germline CDR1 MNHEY, CDR2 SVGEGT. V gave up 7 bases and J gave up 3 bases, with 20 bases separating them. This CDR3 has 16 amino acids. This CDR3 reads CASKPYGSGLTDTQYF. CDR3 coding DNA: TGTGCCAGCAAACCCTACGGCAGCGGCTTAACAGATACGCAGTATTTT.

This clonotype was counted between two and nine times. The chain couples TRBV29-1 to TRBJ2-7; tentatively, D is TRBD1 (5 bases). The germline V gene encodes CDR1 SQVTM and CDR2 ANQGSEA. Trimming stripped 6 bases from V and 6 bases from J, with 15 bases between. CDR3 length equals 12 residues. The CDR3 bases are TGCAGCGTCGAAACAGGTGTACGCGAGCAGTACTTC. Residues: CSVETGVREQYF.

This clonotype was observed many times. The CDR3 spells CASSFMDSQETQYF. The CDR3 coding sequence is TGTGCCAGCAGCTTCATGGACTCCCAAGAGACCCAGTACTTC. The genes are TRBV5-5 and TRBJ2-5, with D possibly TRBD2 on 5 matching bases. V lost 2 bases and J 1 base, leaving 9 bases between the germline ends. CDR1 is SGHKS, CDR2 YYEKEE, per germline (reference sequence). The CDR3 is 14 residues long.

CDR3 bases: TGTGCCACCACCGGCTCCGGCTCGAGTATCACTGAAGCTTTCTTT. Its translation is CATTGSGSSITEAFF. This chain links TRBV10-3 with TRBJ1-1; no clear D. V was pared by 10 bases and J by 4 bases, with 22 bases between. The V gene's germline CDR1 is ENHRY and CDR2 SYGVKD. The CDR3 has 15 amino acids.

The chain is built from TRBV12-5 and TRBJ2-2; D uncertain. Germline V gives CDR1 LGHNT, CDR2 FRNRAP. Trimming pared 0 bases from V and 4 bases from J, leaving 18 bases between. This CDR3 spans 18 amino acids. The chain's CDR3 is CASGLVVVRAPRTGELFF. The CDR3 DNA follows: TGTGCTAGTGGTTTGGTAGTGGTTAGGGCACCACGCACCGGGGAGCTGTTTTTT.

In this sample, this clonotype turned up many times. The rearrangement joins TRBV5-8 to TRBJ2-7; 7 bases map to TRBD1. Losses at the gene ends were 6 bases for V and 0 bases for J; bases not matched to a gene: 3. Germline V gene lookup returns CDR1 SGHTS and CDR2 YDEGEE. The length of the CDR3 is 13 residues. CDR3 DNA sequence: TGTGCCAGCAACAGGGACAGCTCCTACGAGCAGTACTTC. Translating it yields CASNRDSSYEQYF.

This clonotype occurred a few times. V is TRBV20-1 and J is TRBJ1-5, with D perhaps TRBD1 (6 bases). This CDR3 spans 16 amino acids. Germline CDR1 reads DFQATT; CDR2 reads SNEGSKA (reference sequence). Trimming left V 0 bases short and J 2 bases short, with 14 bases between. This chain's CDR3 is CSARDAQGDGNQPQHF. Here the CDR3 DNA reads TGCAGTGCTAGAGATGCACAGGGAGATGGCAATCAGCCCCAGCATTTT.

This clonotype was found a few times. The CDR3 here is CASSYSAGNPYEQYF. Written as DNA, the CDR3 is TGTGCCAGCAGTTACTCTGCAGGGAACCCCTACGAGCAGTACTTC. V and J are TRBV6-5 and TRBJ2-7; perhaps TRBD1 as D (5 bases). Deletions cut 0 bases from V and 2 bases from J, with 11 bases between. The CDR3 covers 15 residues. Germline-derived CDR1 and CDR2 are MNHEY and SVGAGI.

There are a few counts of this clonotype. The chain carries TRBV4-1 and TRBJ2-5; 9 nucleotides line up with TRBD1. The CDR3 spans 16 residues. In germline, CDR1 is MGHRA, CDR2 YSYEKL. V dropped 4 bases and J dropped 2; count of bases not matched to a gene: 8. CDR3 nucleotides: TGCGCCAGCAGCCTGAGGTATGGACAGGGGCAAGAGACCCAGTACTTC. Residues: CASSLRYGQGQETQYF.

This clonotype was detected ten times or more. This chain uses TRBV20-1 with TRBJ1-1; D may be TRBD1 (6 bases). The V gene's germline CDR1 is DFQATT and CDR2 SNEGSKA (reference sequence). CDR3 length: 14 amino acids. V gave up 0 bases and J gave up 5 bases, with 13 bases separating them. CDR3 sequence: CSARDPRGGTEAFF. Here the CDR3 DNA reads TGCAGTGCTAGAGATCCCAGGGGAGGGACTGAAGCTTTCTTT.

V usage is TRBV7-2 and J usage is TRBJ2-5, with 8 positions matching TRBD2. Germline CDR1 SGHTA, CDR2 FQGNSA. This CDR3 comprises 20 residues. With 1 base clipped from V and 3 bases from J, the junction kept 19 bases outside the gene matches. As DNA, the CDR3 is TGTGCCAGCAGCTTAGTATCTTCCCGCGGGGGGCCAGTAAAGAAAGAGACCCAGTACTTC. It is translated as CASSLVSSRGGPVKKETQYF.

This clonotype showed up just a few times. The rearrangement joins TRBV2 to TRBJ2-3; tentatively, D is TRBD1 (6 bases). Trimming cost V 6 bases and J 2 bases, with 21 bases left between them. Germline V gene lookup returns CDR1 SNHLY and CDR2 FYNNEI. CDR3 length equals 17 residues. Written as DNA, the CDR3 is TGTGCCAGCAGATCTCCCCCAGGGGCCACTTCCACAGATACGCAGTATTTT. Encoded protein: CASRSPPGATSTDTQYF.

The V gene is TRBV7-9, the J gene TRBJ1-3, with D perhaps TRBD1 (5 bases). With 6 bases removed from V and 0 bases from J, the gap between germline ends came to 9 bases. The CDR3 consists of 14 residues. Germline CDR1 and CDR2: SEHNR and FQNEAQ (reference sequence). CDR3 DNA sequence: TGTGCCAGCAGACTGGGGCTCTCTGGAAACACCATATATTTT. As protein: CASRLGLSGNTIYF.

This clonotype was detected only a few times. The chain uses TRBV20-1 and TRBJ2-3; 7 bases are a match to TRBD1. Germline CDR1 is DFQATT and CDR2 is SNEGSKA (reference sequence). V dropped 3 bases and J dropped 0; count of bases not matched to a gene: 0. The CDR3 is 13 residues long. As DNA, the CDR3 is TGCAGTGCTAGGACAGGGAGCACAGATACGCAGTATTTT. Translated, it gives CSARTGSTDTQYF.

There are many counts of this clonotype. This rearrangement joins TRBV4-3 to TRBJ2-3, with TRBD2 matching 12 bases. This CDR3 region has 19 residues. From germline, CDR1 is LGHNA and CDR2 YSLEER. V trimming: 0 bases; J trimming: 2 bases; junction bases outside the gene matches: 9. The CDR3 loop reads CASSQDYTSGGSITDTQYF. DNA of the CDR3: TGCGCCAGCAGCCAAGACTACACTAGCGGGGGGTCCATCACAGATACGCAGTATTTT.

The V and J genes are TRBV13 and TRBJ2-3; TRBD1 agrees at 8 bases. Unmatched junction bases numbered 10, after V lost 5 bases and J lost 3 bases. Germline-derived CDR1 and CDR2 are PRHDT and FYEKMQ (reference sequence). The CDR3 spans 16 residues. CDR3 in amino acids: CASSGGLGQGTDTQYF. The CDR3 bases are TGTGCCAGCAGCGGTGGATTAGGACAGGGAACAGATACGCAGTATTTT.

This clonotype has a count of ten or more. The rearrangement joins TRBV4-2 to TRBJ1-2; 9 bases fit TRBD1. The CDR3 length is 16 residues. V was pared by 0 bases and J by 6 bases, with 8 bases of the junction left unmatched. Germline CDR1 is LGHNA and CDR2 is YNFKEQ. The DNA for the CDR3 is TGTGCCAGCAGCCAAGAATCCGCGGGACAGGGTGATGGCTACACCTTC. It encodes CASSQESAGQGDGYTF.

This clonotype was recorded many times. V is TRBV6-2 or TRBV6-3 and J is TRBJ2-1, with D possibly being TRBD2 (6 bases). CDR3 length: 16 amino acids. Germline CDR1 is MNHEY and CDR2 is SVGEGT. With 6 bases removed from V and 7 bases from J, the gap between germline ends came to 22 bases. CDR3: CASSHAFSGVKNEQFF. For the CDR3, the DNA is TGTGCCAGCAGCCACGCGTTCTCGGGGGTTAAGAATGAGCAGTTCTTC.